This TCR beta chain emerged from a study of cytomegalovirus exposure and HLA in healthy donors. In the study overall: HLA-typed donors were the source of approximately 88 million unique TCRs held in an early data release.

The ends were cut back, 4 bases at V and 0 bases at J, with 12 bases in the middle. From germline, CDR1 is LGHNA and CDR2 YNFKEQ. The CDR3 spans 16 residues. PCR was performed using 60 Vbeta and 13 Jbeta primers. Assay: immunoSEQ multiplex PCR; the TCRdb copy retains only in-frame clones and omits some. This table has around 110,000 clones, roughly a tenth appearing once. The material sequenced was PBMCs. The sequence was collected from a man younger than 40 in good health and CMV-seronegative. The rearrangement uses TRBV4-2 and TRBJ2-2; the D is unclear. The CDR3 DNA follows: TGTGCCAGCAGCCCCCTTGGCAGCGCGAACACCGGGGAGCTGTTTTTT. Translating gives CASSPLGSANTGELFF.